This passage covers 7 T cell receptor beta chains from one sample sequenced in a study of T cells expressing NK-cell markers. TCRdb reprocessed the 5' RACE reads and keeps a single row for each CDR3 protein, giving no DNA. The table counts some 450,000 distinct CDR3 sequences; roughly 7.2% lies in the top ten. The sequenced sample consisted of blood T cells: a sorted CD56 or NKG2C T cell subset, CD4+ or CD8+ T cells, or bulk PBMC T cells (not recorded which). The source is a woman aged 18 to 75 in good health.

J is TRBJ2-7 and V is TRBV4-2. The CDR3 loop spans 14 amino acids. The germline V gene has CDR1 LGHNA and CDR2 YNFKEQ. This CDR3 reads CASSREDSSYEQYF.

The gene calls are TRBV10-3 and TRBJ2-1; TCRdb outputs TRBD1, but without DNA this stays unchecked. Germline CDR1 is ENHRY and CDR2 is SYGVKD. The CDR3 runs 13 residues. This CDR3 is CAIRAGQGNEQFF.

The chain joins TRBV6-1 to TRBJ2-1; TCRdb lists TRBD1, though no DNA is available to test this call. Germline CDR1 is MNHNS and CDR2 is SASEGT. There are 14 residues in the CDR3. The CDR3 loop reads CASRGRDGYNEQFF.

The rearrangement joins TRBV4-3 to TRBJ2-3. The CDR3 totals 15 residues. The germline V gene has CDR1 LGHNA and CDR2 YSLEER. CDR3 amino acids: CASSHSRVAADTQYF.

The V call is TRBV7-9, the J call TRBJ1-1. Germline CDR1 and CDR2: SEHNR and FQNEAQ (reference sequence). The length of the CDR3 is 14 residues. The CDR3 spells CASSAALGNTEAFF.

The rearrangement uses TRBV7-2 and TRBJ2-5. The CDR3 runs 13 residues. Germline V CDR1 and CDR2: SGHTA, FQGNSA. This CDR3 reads CASSSDQQETQYF. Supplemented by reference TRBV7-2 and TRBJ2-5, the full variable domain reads GAGVSQSPSNKVTEKGKDVELRCDPISGHTALYWYRQSLGQGLEFLIYFQGNSAPDKSGLPSDRFSAERTGGSVSTLTIQRTQQEDSAVYLCASSSDQQETQYFGPGTRLLVL.

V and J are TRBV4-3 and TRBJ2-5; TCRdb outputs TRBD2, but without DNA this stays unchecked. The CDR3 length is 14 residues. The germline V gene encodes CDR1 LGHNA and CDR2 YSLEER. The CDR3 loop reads CASSQTPWAETQYF.